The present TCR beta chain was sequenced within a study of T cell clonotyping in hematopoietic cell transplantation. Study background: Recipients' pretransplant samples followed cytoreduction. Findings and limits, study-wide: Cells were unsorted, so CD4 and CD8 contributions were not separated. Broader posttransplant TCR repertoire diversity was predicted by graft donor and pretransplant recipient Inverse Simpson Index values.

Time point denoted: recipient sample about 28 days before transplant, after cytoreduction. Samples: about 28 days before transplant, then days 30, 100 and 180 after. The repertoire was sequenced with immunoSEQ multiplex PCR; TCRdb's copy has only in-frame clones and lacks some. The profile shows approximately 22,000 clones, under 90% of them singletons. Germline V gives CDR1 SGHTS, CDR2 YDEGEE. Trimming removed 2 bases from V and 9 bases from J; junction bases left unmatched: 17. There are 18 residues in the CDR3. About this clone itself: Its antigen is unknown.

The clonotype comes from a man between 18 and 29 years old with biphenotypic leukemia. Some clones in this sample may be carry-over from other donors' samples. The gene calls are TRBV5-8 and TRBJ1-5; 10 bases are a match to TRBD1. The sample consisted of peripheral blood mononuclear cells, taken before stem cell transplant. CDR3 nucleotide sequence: TGTGCCAGCAGCTTCTACGGGGGACAGGGGTTCAATCAGCGGCCCCAGCATTTT. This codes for CASSFYGGQGFNQRPQHF.